The TCR beta chain described here comes from a study of blood T cell repertoires in COVID-19. Study-wide context: The analysed material was cDNA or gDNA that came from T cells, B-cell-depleted T cells, or PBMCs.

The table came from immunoSEQ multiplex PCR; TCRdb's copy has only in-frame clones and leaves some out. This table holds hundreds of thousands of clones, 75% to 90% found once. This TCR came from a woman in her forties who had recovered from COVID-19. The sequenced material came from PBMCs or T cells enriched from blood (not recorded which).

The DNA of the CDR3 is TGTGCCAGCAGCGTAGGATCTAGCGGGCCAAGCTCCTACGAGCAGTACTTC. Its translation is CASSVGSSGPSSYEQYF. The chain employs TRBV9 and TRBJ2-7, with 8 bases matching TRBD2. Germline V gene sequence: CDR1 SGDLS, CDR2 YYNGEE. This CDR3 comprises 17 residues. J was trimmed by 0 bases and V by 0 bases; bases with no gene match: 8.